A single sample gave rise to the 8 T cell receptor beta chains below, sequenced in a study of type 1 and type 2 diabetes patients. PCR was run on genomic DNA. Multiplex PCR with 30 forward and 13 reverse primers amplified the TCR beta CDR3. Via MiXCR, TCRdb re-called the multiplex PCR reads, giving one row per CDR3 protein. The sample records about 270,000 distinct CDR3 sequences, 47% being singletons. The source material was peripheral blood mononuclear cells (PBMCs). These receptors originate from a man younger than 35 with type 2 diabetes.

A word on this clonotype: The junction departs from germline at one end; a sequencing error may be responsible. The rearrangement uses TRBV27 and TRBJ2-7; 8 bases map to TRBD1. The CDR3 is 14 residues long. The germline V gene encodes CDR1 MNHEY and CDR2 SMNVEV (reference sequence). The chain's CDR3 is CANSSTGATYEQYF. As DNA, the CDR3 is TGTGCCAACAGTTCGACAGGGGCCACCTACGAGCAGTACTTC.

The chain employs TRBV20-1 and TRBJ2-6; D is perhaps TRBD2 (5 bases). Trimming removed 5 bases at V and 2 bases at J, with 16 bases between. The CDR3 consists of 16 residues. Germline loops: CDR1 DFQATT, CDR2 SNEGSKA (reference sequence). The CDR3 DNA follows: TGCAGTGCTGAGGAGGTTACGAGAACTGGGGCCAACGTCCTGACTTTC. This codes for CSAEEVTRTGANVLTF.

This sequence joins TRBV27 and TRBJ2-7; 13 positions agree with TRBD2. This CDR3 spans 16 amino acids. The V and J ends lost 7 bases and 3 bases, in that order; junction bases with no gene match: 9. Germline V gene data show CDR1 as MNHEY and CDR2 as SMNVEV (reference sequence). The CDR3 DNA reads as TGTGCCAGCACCTCAGCCGGGACTAGCGGGGTCTACGAGCAGTACTTC. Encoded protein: CASTSAGTSGVYEQYF.

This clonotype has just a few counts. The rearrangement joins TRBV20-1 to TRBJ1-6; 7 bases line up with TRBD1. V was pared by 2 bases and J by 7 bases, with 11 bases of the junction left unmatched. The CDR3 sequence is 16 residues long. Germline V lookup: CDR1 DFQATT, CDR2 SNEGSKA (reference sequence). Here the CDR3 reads CSARRGDRETNSPLHF. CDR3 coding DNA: TGCAGTGCTAGACGGGGTGACAGGGAAACGAATTCACCCCTCCACTTT.

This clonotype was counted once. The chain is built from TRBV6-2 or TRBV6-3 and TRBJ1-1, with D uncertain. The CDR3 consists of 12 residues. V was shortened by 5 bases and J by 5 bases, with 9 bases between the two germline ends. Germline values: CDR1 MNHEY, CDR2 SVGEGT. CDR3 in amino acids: CASSHRWTEAFF. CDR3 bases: TGTGCCAGCAGTCATCGTTGGACTGAAGCTTTCTTT.

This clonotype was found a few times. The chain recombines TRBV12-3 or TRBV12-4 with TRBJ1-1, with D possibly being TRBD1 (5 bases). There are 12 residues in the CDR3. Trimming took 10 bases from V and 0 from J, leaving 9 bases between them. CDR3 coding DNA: TGTGCCACGGGACGGCTGAACACTGAAGCTTTCTTT. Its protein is CATGRLNTEAFF.

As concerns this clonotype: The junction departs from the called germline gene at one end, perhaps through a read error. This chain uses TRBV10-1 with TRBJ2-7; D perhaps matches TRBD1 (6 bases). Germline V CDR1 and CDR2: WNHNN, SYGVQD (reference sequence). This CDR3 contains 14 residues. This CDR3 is CASSGSQGYYEQYF. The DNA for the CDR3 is TGTGCCAGCAGTGGATCGCAGGGGTACTACGAGCAGTACTTC.

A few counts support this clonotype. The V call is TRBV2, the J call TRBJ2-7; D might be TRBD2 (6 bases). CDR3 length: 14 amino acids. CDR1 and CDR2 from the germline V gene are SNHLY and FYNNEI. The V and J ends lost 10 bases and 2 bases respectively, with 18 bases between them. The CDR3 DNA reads TGTGCCACGGTGAGGGACTCTTTTGCCTACGAGCAGTACTTC. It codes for CATVRDSFAYEQYF.